This TCR beta chain originates from a study of blood T cells in healthy people across ages. The V end was cut by 6 bases, the J end by 0 bases, with 13 bases between. The length of the CDR3 is 14 residues. CDR1 and CDR2 from the germline V gene are DFQATT and SNEGSKA (reference sequence). It was with a sample-barcoded 5' primer and a J-beta primer mix that a second PCR of about 6 to 12 cycles was run. Each single sample gave us at least 2.5 million CDR3-containing paired-end reads. TCRdb re-derived calls from the 5' RACE reads in MiXCR, one entry per CDR3 protein. The sample consists of 1,300,000 or so distinct CDR3 sequences, around 59% of them appearing once.

The chain joins TRBV20-1 to TRBJ2-3; D is perhaps TRBD2 (5 bases). The sample consisted of blood. The receptor's source is a man between 18 and 29 years old in good health. The CDR3: CSAPLDPSTDTQYF. The CDR3 DNA reads TGCAGTGCCCCACTAGACCCTAGCACAGATACGCAGTATTTT.